This TCR beta chain appears in the sequencing data of a study of cytomegalovirus exposure and HLA in healthy donors (dated by TCRdb to the late 2010s). Regarding the study in general: An earlier analysis of approximately 600 of the donors reported approximately 290 Gb of sequence data and 100 million to 140 million unique TCR beta sequences from roughly 200 million T cells. To predict cytomegalovirus infection status, the study combined high-throughput TCR immunosequencing, statistical association of individual TCRs with disease status, and machine learning. An earlier analysis of fewer than 750 of the donors used high-throughput TCR beta sequencing to judge whether each TCR beta V gene segment behaved as functional or pseudogenic. Donor age, sex, ethnicity and CMV serostatus were compiled together with the repertoire data. The study used immunosequencing to profile the T cell repertoires of more than 650 subjects and linked those repertoires to cytomegalovirus serostatus. Typing coverage differed by locus: A, B, C, DRB1 and DQB1 were typed in roughly 620-630 donors, DQA1 in approximately 520, DPA1 in 600 to 610, and DPB1 in approximately 450. Among some 400 genotyped donors of the cohort, an average of approximately 220,000 unique TCR beta nucleotide sequences was sequenced per donor, of which about 18% were non-productive. In a later analysis, previously published TCR beta repertoires from about 640 donors were re-analyzed and high-resolution HLA genotyping was added so that TCR occurrence patterns could be studied. Both class I and class II loci were covered by HLA typing, at four-digit resolution. All discovery cohort repertoires had been generated using a single sequencing platform. In the later analysis, no new phenotypic data were used to find candidate immune exposures; instead, reliance was placed on TCR beta sequences and their occurrence across donors. Several DR-DQ haplotypes were treated as single units for association and clustering because of strong linkage in the cohort. About 280 gigabases of sequencing data and 70 million to 100 million unique TCR sequences made up an early release that covered 640 HLA-typed donors. Of the roughly 420 genotyped donors, 75% to 85% were placed in the genetic ancestry cluster associated with self-reported Caucasian donors. In a later genetic analysis, genome-wide SNP genotypes for about 55% of the roughly 700 donors were used, and that subset was treated as a discovery cohort. In addition to the first cohort of 666 subjects, a separate validation cohort of 120 different subjects was used. The study aimed to test whether cataloging public T cell receptors could reveal signatures of past pathogen exposure. The full study reports these points: Broadly in line with IMGT annotations, most TCR beta V segments showed up in productive rearrangements about 87% or about 30% of the time in an earlier analysis of about 500 of the donors. Linkage disequilibrium might explain the correlated functional status among segregating V segments, but an unknown experimental factor could not be ruled out. A later genetic analysis reported fewer N-insertions in productive TCRs among donors in an Asian-associated ancestry cluster than the roughly 700-donor mean. Strong co-occurrence of HLA alleles, especially DR and DQ, made assigning TCR associations to individual alleles difficult. According to a later analysis, TCR association rates differed among HLA loci, with DRB1 alleles showing the most associated TCRs and HLA-C alleles showing the fewest. In a later analysis, several top co-occurrence clusters were reported to appear linked to parvovirus B19, influenza, CMV and Epstein-Barr virus. A later analysis found that most CMV-associated TCR beta chains appeared HLA-restricted, with HLA associations seemingly driven largely by CMV exposure. Because HLA typing was unavailable for some donors at each locus, only the typed subset was used in association tests. Because counts were too low, seventeen rarely observed V segments, including chromosome 9 orphons, were excluded from the earlier analysis of 587 of the donors. In vitro tests confirmed that a few of the cytomegalovirus-associated TCR beta chains recognize cytomegalovirus antigens. A later genetic analysis associated a missense DCLRE1C variant with V-gene and J-gene trimming of TCR beta chains, and an independent cohort replicated the association. Roughly uniform sequencing depth across donors was assumed in presence/absence analyses, although this assumption may not hold. At a false discovery rate of 0.05, a later analysis linked 15,000 to 20,000 TCR beta sequences to specific HLA alleles. The classifier was reported to diagnose cytomegalovirus status with high specificity and sensitivity in both the original cohort and the validation cohort. The sequencing pipeline was judged likely to have produced a cluster of highly shared sequence variants as a technical artifact. Compared with equally common non-associated chains, HLA-associated TCR beta chains in a later analysis were more clonally expanded and had lower generation probabilities. Immune exposure information for the cohort was limited to CMV serostatus. This cohort had only TCR beta chains sequenced, and the lack of alpha or paired-chain data limited which features could be detected. The authors suggested that the approach could potentially be extended to other disease states and immunological phenotypes. The study gave a list of some 150 TCR beta chains associated with cytomegalovirus. A further reported finding was that TCR beta sequences accurately predicted the HLA-A and HLA-B alleles for most subjects in the first cohort. The 87-base-pair reads could not distinguish some IMGT-functional V segments, including TRBV6-2 and TRBV6-3, so those segments were excluded. Most TCR sequences were observed very rarely across donors, whereas some public TCRs were present in many individuals.

This clone came up once. Its cognate antigen has yet to be identified. Per-base quality was not reported, and no clone a single base away is much larger than it. CDR1 and CDR2 (MNHNS, SASEGT) derive from the germline V gene. Including cysteine and phenylalanine, the CDR3 has 13 amino acids. Only the CDR3 region is kept as DNA, spanning 39 bases read in frame from base 1. V lost 3 bases and J lost 5 bases; the stretch between them is 7 bases long. The cohort comprised 670 or so healthy bone marrow donors. At the time of sampling, every cohort member was nominally healthy, though immune exposures that went unrecorded were likely present. The donor tested CMV seronegative and was one of the 352 seronegative cohort members. A peripheral blood sample was collected from each donor, and TCR beta sequencing was performed on peripheral blood mononuclear cells. Genomic DNA was extracted from the blood cell samples with the Qiagen DNeasy Blood Extraction Kit.

Receptor libraries were prepared by the immunoSEQ multiplex PCR assay. For the multiplex PCR, a mixture combining 60 forward primers for TCR Vbeta segments and 13 reverse primers for TCR Jbeta segments was used. Amplification of the CDR3 region of rearranged TCR beta genes was performed with a multiplex PCR assay on genomic DNA. Amplified TCR beta libraries were sequenced as 87-base-pair reads on the Illumina HiSeq System. On the authors' methods: A later analysis counted about 80 million unique TCR beta chains across the 550 to 800 repertoires, and some 11 million of these chains were shared by at least two donors. Raw reads were error-corrected and collapsed into unique sequences by a nearest-neighbor algorithm in which closely related sequences were merged to remove PCR and sequencing errors. Alignment of CDR3 sequences to IMGT reference sequences was used to assign V, D and J gene segments. For a sequence to be retained, at least a six-nucleotide match to both a V gene segment and a J gene segment was required. Rearrangements were called productive when the CDR3 lacked stop codons and stayed in frame with V and J; all others were non-productive. Following IMGT convention, CDR3 was defined as the stretch from the second conserved V-encoded cysteine up to the conserved J-encoded phenylalanine. The earlier analysis of 587 of the donors excluded sequences that lacked an unambiguous match to a single V gene segment. An earlier analysis of 587 of the donors called V segments functional above 56.7% productive rearrangements and segregating when the between-donor standard deviation exceeded 5%. A statistical classification framework was developed to diagnose cytomegalovirus status using the catalog of TCR beta chain sequences. V and J gene assignment, in a later analysis, came from comparing TCR nucleotide sequences with IMGT/GENE-DB human TR gene sequences. Using the TCRdist pipeline, a later analysis assigned CDR3 sequences along with most-parsimonious VDJ recombination scenarios. In a later analysis, each TCR beta chain was defined by its CDR3 amino acid sequence together with its V-gene family, and reads without a unique V-gene family were excluded. To address suspected cross-contamination and a sequencing artifact, a later analysis removed several hundred highly shared, low-generation-probability nucleotide sequences. In a later analysis, a clonal expansion index was calculated for each public chain from normalized within-repertoire ranks of inferred template counts. A later analysis computed generation probabilities with a VDJ recombination model fitted to out-of-frame rearrangements, and checked the results against IGoR. In a later analysis, hypergeometric tests were used to score TCR-TCR, TCR-HLA and TCR-CMV co-occurrence, with a repertoire-size bias correction applied to TCR pairs. In a later analysis, false discovery rates were estimated by permuting HLA or CMV assignments 20 times. In a later analysis, co-occurring TCRs were grouped with DBSCAN, and TCRdist sequence similarity was added when clustering was performed within HLA-allele-positive subsets. Repertoires with fewer than 30,000 or more than 120,000 public chains were left out of co-occurrence clustering, as were roughly five repertoires with anomalous nucleotide sharing. What TCRdb holds here is the immuneACCESS table cut down to in-frame rearrangements. Part of the clones is not present; checked against another copy, under half of the missing clones reflect an unresolved V gene, and the others are unexplained. V and J calls and clone size come straight from that table; D and trimming were deduced from the DNA. Recorded for this sample are fewer than 150,000 clones; around 86% of them occurred a single time. Over 1% of the sample lies in the top ten.

This TCR came from a female donor in good health and CMV-seronegative. The chain uses TRBV6-1 and TRBJ1-4, with no reliable assignment of the D segment. Sequenced material: PBMCs. The nucleotide sequence is given as TGTGCCAGCAGTGATAGATTCAATGAAAAACTGTTTTTT. Its protein reads: CASSDRFNEKLFF.